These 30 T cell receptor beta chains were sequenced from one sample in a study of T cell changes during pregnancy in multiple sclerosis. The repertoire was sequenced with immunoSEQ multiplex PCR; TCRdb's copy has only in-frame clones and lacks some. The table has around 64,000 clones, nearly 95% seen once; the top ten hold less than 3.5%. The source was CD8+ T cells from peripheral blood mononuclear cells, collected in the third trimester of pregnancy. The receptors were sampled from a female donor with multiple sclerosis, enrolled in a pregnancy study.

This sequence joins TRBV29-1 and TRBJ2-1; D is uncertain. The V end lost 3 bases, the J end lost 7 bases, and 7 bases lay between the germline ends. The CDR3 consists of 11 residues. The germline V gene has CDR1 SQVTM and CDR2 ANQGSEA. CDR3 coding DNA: TGCAGCGTTGATACTCGTAATGAGCAGTTCTTC. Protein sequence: CSVDTRNEQFF.

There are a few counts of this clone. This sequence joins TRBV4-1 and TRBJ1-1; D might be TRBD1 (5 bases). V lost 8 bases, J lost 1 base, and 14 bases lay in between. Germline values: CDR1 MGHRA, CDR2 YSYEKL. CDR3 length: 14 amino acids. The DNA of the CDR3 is TGCGCCAGCCGTCCGAATGACAGGAACACTGAAGCTTTCTTT. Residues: CASRPNDRNTEAFF.

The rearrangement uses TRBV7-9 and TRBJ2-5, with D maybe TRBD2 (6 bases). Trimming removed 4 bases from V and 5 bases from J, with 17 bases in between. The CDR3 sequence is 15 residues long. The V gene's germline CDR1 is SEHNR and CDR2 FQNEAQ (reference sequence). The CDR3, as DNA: TGTGCCAGCAGCTCCCCCATACTAGCAGCGGAGACCCAGTACTTC. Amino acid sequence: CASSSPILAAETQYF.

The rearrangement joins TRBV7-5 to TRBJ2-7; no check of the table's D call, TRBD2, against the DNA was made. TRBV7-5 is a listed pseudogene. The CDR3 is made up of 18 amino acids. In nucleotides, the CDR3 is TGTGTCAGAAGCTTAGCGCAAAGCGGGGGCTTCCTTCGATACGAGCAGTACTTC. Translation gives CVRSLAQSGGFLRYEQYF.

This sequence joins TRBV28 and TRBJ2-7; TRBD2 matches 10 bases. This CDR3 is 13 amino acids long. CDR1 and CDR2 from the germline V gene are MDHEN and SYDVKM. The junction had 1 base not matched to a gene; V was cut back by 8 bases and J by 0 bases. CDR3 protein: CASRLAGSYEQYF. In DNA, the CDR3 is TGTGCCAGCCGACTAGCGGGCTCCTACGAGCAGTACTTC.

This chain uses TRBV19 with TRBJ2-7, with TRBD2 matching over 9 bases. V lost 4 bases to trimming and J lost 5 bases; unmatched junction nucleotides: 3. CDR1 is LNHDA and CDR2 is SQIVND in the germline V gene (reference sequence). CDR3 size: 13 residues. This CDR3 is CASSTSGKNEQYF. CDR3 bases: TGTGCCAGTAGTACTAGCGGGAAAAACGAGCAGTACTTC.

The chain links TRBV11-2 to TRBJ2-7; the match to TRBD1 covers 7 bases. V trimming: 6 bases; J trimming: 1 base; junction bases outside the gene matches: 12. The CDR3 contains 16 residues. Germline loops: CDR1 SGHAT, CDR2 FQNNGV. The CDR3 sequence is CASSSARDSLSYEQYF. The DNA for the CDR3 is TGTGCCAGCAGTTCTGCTCGGGACAGCCTTTCCTACGAGCAGTACTTC.

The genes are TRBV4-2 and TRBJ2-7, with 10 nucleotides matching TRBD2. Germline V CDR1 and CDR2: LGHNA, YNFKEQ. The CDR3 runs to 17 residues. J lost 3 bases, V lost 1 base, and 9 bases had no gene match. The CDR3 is CASSQVHGLAVFYEQYF. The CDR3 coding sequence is TGTGCCAGCAGCCAAGTTCATGGACTAGCGGTTTTCTACGAGCAGTACTTC.

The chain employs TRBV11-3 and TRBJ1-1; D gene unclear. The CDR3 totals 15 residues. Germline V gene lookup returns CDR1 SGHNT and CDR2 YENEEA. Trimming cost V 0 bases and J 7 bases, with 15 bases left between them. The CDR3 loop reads CASSLDFAGGFEAFF. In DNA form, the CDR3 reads TGTGCCAGCAGCTTAGATTTCGCAGGAGGGTTTGAAGCTTTCTTT.

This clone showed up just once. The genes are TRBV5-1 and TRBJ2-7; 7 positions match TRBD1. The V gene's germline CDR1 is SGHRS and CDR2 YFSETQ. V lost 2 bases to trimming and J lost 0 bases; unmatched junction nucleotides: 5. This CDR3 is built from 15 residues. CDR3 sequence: CASSFGQVSSYEQYF. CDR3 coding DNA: TGCGCCAGCAGCTTTGGACAGGTGAGCTCCTACGAGCAGTACTTC.

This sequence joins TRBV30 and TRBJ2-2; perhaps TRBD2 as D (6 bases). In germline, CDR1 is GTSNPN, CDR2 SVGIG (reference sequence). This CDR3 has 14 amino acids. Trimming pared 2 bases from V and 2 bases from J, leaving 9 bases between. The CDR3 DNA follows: TGTGCCTGGAGTCTGACTAGTAACACCGGGGAGCTGTTTTTT. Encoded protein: CAWSLTSNTGELFF. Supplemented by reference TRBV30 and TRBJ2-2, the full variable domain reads SQTIHQWPATLVQPVGSPLSLECTVEGTSNPNLYWYRQAAGRGLQLLFYSVGIGQISSEVPQNLSASRPQDRQFILSSKKLLLSDSGFYLCAWSLTSNTGELFFGEGSRLTVL.

Here the CDR3 DNA reads TGCGCCAGCAGAGACCCCGGGAGCGTGGGAGCTTTCTTT. It yields the protein CASRDPGSVGAFF. This chain joins TRBV10-1 and TRBJ1-1; no firm D call. Trimming removed 6 bases from V and 10 bases from J, with 18 bases in between. Per germline, CDR1 WNHNN and CDR2 SYGVQD (reference sequence). This CDR3 comprises 13 residues.

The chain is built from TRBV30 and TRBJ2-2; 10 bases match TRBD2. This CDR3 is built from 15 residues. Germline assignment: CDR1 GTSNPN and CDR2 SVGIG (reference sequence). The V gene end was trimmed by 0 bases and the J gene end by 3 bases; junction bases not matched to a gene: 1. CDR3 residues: CAWSVGTSDTGELFF. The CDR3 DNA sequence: TGTGCCTGGAGTGTTGGGACTAGCGACACCGGGGAGCTGTTTTTT.

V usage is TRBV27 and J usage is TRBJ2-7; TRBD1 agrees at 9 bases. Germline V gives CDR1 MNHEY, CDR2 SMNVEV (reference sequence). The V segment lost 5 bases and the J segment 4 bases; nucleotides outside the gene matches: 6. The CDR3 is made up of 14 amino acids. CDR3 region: CASSGTGTRYEQYF. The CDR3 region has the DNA TGTGCCAGCAGTGGGACAGGGACTCGGTACGAGCAGTACTTC.

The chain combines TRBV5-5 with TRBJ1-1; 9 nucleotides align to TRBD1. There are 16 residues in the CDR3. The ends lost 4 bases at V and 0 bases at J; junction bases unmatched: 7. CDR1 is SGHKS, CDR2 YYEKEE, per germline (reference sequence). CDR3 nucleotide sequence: TGTGCCAGCAGCCCCGGGACAGGGTATTTGAACACTGAAGCTTTCTTT. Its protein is CASSPGTGYLNTEAFF.

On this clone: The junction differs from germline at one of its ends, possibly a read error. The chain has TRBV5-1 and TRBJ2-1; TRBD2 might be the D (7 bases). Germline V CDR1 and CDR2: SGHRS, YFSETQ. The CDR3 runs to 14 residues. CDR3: CASRLEGGGNEQFF. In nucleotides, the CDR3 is TGCGCCAGCAGGTTGGAGGGAGGGGGCAATGAGCAGTTCTTC.

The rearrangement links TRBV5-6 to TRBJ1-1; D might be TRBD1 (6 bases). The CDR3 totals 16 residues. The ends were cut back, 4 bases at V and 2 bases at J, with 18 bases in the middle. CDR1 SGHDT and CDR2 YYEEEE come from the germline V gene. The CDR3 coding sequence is TGTGCCAGCAGCCATGGACAGATCCGGGCTAACACTGAAGCTTTCTTT. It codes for CASSHGQIRANTEAFF. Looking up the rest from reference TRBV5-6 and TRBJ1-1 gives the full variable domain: DAGVTQSPTHLIKTRGQQVTLRCSPKSGHDTVSWYQQALGQGPQFIFQYYEEEERQRGNFPDRFSGHQFPNYSSELNVNALLLGDSALYLCASSHGQIRANTEAFFGQGTRLTVV.

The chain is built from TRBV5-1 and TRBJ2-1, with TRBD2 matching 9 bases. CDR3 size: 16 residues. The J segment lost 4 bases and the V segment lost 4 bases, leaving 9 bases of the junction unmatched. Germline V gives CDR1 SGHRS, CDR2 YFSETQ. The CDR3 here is CASSQNLAGPYNEQFF. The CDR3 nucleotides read TGCGCCAGCAGCCAAAACCTAGCGGGGCCTTACAATGAGCAGTTCTTC. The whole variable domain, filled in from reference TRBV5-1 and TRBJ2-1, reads KAGVTQTPRYLIKTRGQQVTLSCSPISGHRSVSWYQQTPGQGLQFLFEYFSETQRNKGNFPGRFSGRQFSNSRSEMNVSTLELGDSALYLCASSQNLAGPYNEQFFGPGTRLTVL.

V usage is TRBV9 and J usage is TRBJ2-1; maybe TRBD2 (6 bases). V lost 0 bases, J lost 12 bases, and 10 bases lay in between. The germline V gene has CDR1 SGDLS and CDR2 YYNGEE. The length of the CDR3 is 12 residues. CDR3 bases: TGTGCCAGCAGCGTAGGGGCGGGACGGCAGTTCTTC. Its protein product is CASSVGAGRQFF.

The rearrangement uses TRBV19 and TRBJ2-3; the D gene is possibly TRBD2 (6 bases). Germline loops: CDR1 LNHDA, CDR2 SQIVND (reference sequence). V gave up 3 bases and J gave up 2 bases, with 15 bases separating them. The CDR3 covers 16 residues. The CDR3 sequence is CASSILRDSHTDTQYF. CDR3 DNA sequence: TGTGCCAGTAGTATTCTCCGGGACTCTCACACAGATACGCAGTATTTT.

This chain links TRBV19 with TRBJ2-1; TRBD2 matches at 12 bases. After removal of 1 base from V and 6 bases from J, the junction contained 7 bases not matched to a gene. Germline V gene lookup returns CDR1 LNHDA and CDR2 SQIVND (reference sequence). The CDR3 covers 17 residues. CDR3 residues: CASSIGRLAGATNEQFF. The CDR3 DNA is TGTGCCAGTAGTATAGGGCGACTAGCGGGAGCCACCAATGAGCAGTTCTTC.

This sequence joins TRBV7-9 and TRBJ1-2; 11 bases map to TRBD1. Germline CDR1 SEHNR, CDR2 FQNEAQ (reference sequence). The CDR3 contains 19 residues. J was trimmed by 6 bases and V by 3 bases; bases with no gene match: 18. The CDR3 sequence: CASSLGGVTGTGGFNGYTF. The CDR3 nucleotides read TGTGCCAGCAGCTTGGGGGGTGTCACCGGGACAGGGGGATTCAATGGCTACACCTTC. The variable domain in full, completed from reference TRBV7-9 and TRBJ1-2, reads DTGVSQNPRHKITKRGQNVTFRCDPISEHNRLYWYRQTLGQGPEFLTYFQNEAQLEKSRLLSDRFSAERPKGSFSTLEIQRTEQGDSAMYLCASSLGGVTGTGGFNGYTFGSGTRLTVV.

CDR3 sequence reads: CASSDPTGSGNTIYF. The CDR3 bases are TGTGCCAGCAGCGACCCGACAGGCTCTGGAAACACCATATATTTT. The chain couples TRBV9 to TRBJ1-3; D may be TRBD1 (6 bases). Deletions cut 3 bases from V and 0 bases from J, with 10 bases between. The CDR3 runs 15 residues. The germline V gene has CDR1 SGDLS and CDR2 YYNGEE. Variable domain in full (rest from reference TRBV9 and TRBJ1-3): DSGVTQTPKHLITATGQRVTLRCSPRSGDLSVYWYQQSLDQGLQFLIQYYNGEERAKGNILERFSAQQFPDLHSELNLSSLELGDSALYFCASSDPTGSGNTIYFGEGSWLTVV.

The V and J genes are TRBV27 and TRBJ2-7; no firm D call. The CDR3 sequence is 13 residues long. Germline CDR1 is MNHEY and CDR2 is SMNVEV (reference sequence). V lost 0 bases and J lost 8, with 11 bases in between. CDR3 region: CASSLSNSEKQYF. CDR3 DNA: TGTGCCAGCAGTTTATCGAATAGTGAAAAGCAGTACTTC.

The CDR3 is CASSLIQGLTYEQYF. In nucleotides, the CDR3 is TGTGCCAGCAGCTTAATACAGGGGCTAACCTACGAGCAGTACTTC. This chain connects TRBV7-9 to TRBJ2-7, with TRBD1 matching over 7 bases. The length of the CDR3 is 15 residues. The V gene's germline CDR1 is SEHNR and CDR2 FQNEAQ (reference sequence). The J segment lost 2 bases and the V segment lost 2 bases, leaving 6 bases of the junction unmatched.

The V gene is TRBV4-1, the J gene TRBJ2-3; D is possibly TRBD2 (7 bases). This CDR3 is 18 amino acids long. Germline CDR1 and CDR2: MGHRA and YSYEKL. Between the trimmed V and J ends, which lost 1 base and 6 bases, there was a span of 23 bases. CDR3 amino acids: CASSQVARGEGRTDTQYF. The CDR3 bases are TGCGCCAGCAGCCAAGTCGCGAGGGGGGAGGGACGGACGGATACGCAGTATTTT.

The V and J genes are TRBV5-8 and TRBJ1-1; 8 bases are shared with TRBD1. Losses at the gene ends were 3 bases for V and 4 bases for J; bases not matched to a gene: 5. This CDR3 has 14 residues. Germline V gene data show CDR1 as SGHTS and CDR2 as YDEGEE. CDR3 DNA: TGTGCCAGCAGCTACGGACAGGGAGGCACTGAAGCTTTCTTT. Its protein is CASSYGQGGTEAFF.

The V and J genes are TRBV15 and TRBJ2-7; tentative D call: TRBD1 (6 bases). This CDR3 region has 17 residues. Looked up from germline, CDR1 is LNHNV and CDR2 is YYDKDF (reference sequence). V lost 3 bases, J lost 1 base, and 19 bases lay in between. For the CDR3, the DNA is TGTGCCACCAGCAGGGGACAAGACAAGGTCTCATCCTACGAGCAGTACTTC. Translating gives CATSRGQDKVSSYEQYF.

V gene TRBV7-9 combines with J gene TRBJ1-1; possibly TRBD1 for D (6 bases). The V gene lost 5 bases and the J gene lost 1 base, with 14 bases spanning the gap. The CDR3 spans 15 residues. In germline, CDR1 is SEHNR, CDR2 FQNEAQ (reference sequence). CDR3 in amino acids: CASSPPRGANTEAFF. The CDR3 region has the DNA TGTGCCAGCAGCCCACCCCGGGGGGCGAACACTGAAGCTTTCTTT.

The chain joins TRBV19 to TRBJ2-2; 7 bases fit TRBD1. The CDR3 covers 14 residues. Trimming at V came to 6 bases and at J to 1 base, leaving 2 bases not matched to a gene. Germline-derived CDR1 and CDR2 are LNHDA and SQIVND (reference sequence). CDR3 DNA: TGTGCCAGTAGCTGGACAGGGAACACCGGGGAGCTGTTTTTT. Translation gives CASSWTGNTGELFF.